This is a list of T cell receptor beta chains from one sample in a study of blood T cell repertoires in COVID-19. The data were produced by immunoSEQ multiplex PCR, yet TCRdb's version contains in-frame clones alone and is incomplete. The table lists 150,000 or so clones, more than 75% of them singletons. Sequenced input: peripheral blood. The receptors derive from a human donor with acute or convalescent COVID-19. The donor label of this sample is uncertain. Both conserved end residues are trimmed from each CDR3.

V gene	J gene	CDR3 protein
TRBV5-1	TRBJ2-7	ASSDGTVDEQY
TRBV2	TRBJ1-6	ASSEGGGPGFHSPLH
TRBV7-9	TRBJ2-1	ASSQLRGASNEQF
TRBV5-1	TRBJ1-4	ASSPRLGETNEKLF
TRBV19	TRBJ1-1	ASSIGSGVRNTEAF
TRBV9	TRBJ2-3	ASSPRGLAGTDTQY
TRBV25-1	TRBJ2-5	ASSLAGKETQY
TRBV6-6	TRBJ1-1	ASSFPGNTEAF
TRBV7-9	TRBJ2-6	ASSLALPNRGRGANVLT
TRBV18	TRBJ1-1	ASSPGQTNTEAF
TRBV5-5	TRBJ1-3	ASSSTQGGRNTIY
TRBV6-1	TRBJ1-2	ASSYIVGGGGYT
TRBV11-2	TRBJ2-7	ASNPTGQTYEQY
TRBV4-2	TRBJ1-4	ASSLTAYNEKLF
TRBV3-1/TRBV3-2	TRBJ2-1	ASSQAGITEQF
TRBV3-1/TRBV3-2	TRBJ1-1	ASSQDLVGKLEAF
TRBV15	TRBJ1-2	ATSEIRTAYGYT
TRBV19	TRBJ1-2	ASSIKTDSNYGYT
TRBV9	TRBJ1-1	ASSVTGRSTEAF
TRBV5-6	TRBJ1-1	ASSLGTGSPNTEAF
TRBV19	TRBJ1-5	ASSIAGGYSNQPQH
TRBV10-3	TRBJ2-5	AISSTSGGLGETQY
TRBV6-5	TRBJ1-1	ASSYAGTESTEAF
TRBV19	TRBJ1-5	ASSNGLGRGGQPQH
TRBV18	TRBJ2-7	ASSPRGGTGSYEQY
TRBV9	TRBJ2-1	ASSVGLGSSYNEQF
TRBV5-6	TRBJ1-1	ASSSGALNTEAF
TRBV5-1	TRBJ1-4	ASSLAGTGLEKLF
TRBV7-8	TRBJ1-2	ASSQPGQGYGYT
TRBV10-3	TRBJ1-1	AISARLDRENTEAF
TRBV2	TRBJ2-7	ASSPGQGGYEQY
TRBV6-2/TRBV6-3	TRBJ2-6	ASSYTRTTGANVLT
TRBV5-1	TRBJ1-2	ASSLEGAGGYT
TRBV2	TRBJ1-2	AGEGVDYGYT
TRBV11-2	TRBJ1-1	ASSPEGSNTEAF
TRBV6-1	TRBJ1-6	ASSDWQGGLNSPLH
TRBV15	TRBJ2-1	ATSRDLSGGALYNEQF
TRBV5-1	TRBJ1-1	ASSLGGGTNTEAF
TRBV15	TRBJ1-2	ATSVGGARGYT
TRBV20-1	TRBJ2-3	SASRQGMRIVDTQY
TRBV3-1/TRBV3-2	TRBJ1-5	ASSSGGNQPQH
TRBV4-2	TRBJ1-1	ASSQRGIPNTEAF
TRBV14	TRBJ2-7	ASSQDFAQVNYHEQY
TRBV19	TRBJ2-7	ASSIQGPAYEQY
TRBV7-2	TRBJ2-2	ASSLGLLNTGELF
TRBV25-1	TRBJ1-2	ASSGGYGYT
TRBV30	TRBJ2-7	AWSPGLTYEQY
TRBV11-1	TRBJ1-1	ASSFPPNRENTEAF
TRBV27	TRBJ1-2	ASGLVGRNYGYT
TRBV30	TRBJ1-1	AWGRNTEAF
TRBV19	TRBJ2-7	ASRGLNSAEQY